The present T cell receptor beta chain was sequenced within a study of post-analysis software for immune sequencing data (dated by TCRdb to between 2015 and 2017). About the investigation overall: Disease courses on record covered relapsing-remitting, secondary progressive and progressive-relapsing multiple sclerosis, though some patients had no subtype annotation. Patient repertoires were compared against about twelve previously published healthy control repertoires from donors aged about 6 to 28 years. A subset of samples was prepared in parallel using single-end sample barcoding, then pooled and co-amplified after Illumina adapter ligation. Results and caveats for the whole study, not just this receptor: Patients showed significantly higher frequencies than controls for about 5 TRBV segments, among them TRBV5-6, TRBV5-1 and TRBV20-1. Direct clustering with F measure showed strong co-clustering of samples prepared in the same batch, prompting a batch-effect correction. Compared with controls, multiple sclerosis patients had significantly lower normalized Chao1 diversity, a finding suggesting substantial peripheral T-cell clonal expansion. The control group was slightly older than the multiple sclerosis patient group.

About this clonotype itself: It has no known antigen specificity. No quality values exist for individual bases; no much larger clone is one base distant.

From cysteine to phenylalanine, the CDR3 is 17 amino acids long. Only CDR3 DNA remains: 51 bases, in frame from the first base. The germline V gene supplies CDR1 SQVTM and CDR2 ANQGSEA. Trimming at the junction amounts to 7 bases on V and 1 base on J, and the germline ends lie 24 bases apart. To demonstrate the VDJtools post-analysis software, TCR beta repertoires were profiled from the peripheral blood of roughly 14 young patients with multiple sclerosis. The multiple sclerosis patients were children and adolescents ranging in age from 6 to 15 years. Library preparation used PCR. TCRdb lists the instrument as Illumina HiSeq 2500. To reduce PCR and sequencing biases, unique molecular identifiers were incorporated into the TCR beta cDNA libraries. Some 500,000 cDNA molecules were obtained per 1 to 10 million input T cells, so each molecule approximated one T cell. The patient libraries were prepared and sequenced using the same protocol as the earlier healthy control dataset. Within a given batch, samples were prepared together, multiplexed and sequenced on the same HiSeq lane. Per the source publication's procedure: MIGEC handled the raw barcoded reads, throwing out single-read molecular identifier groups before consensus assembly and CDR3 extraction. VDJtools was used for post-analysis of the clonotype tables, and diversity was normalized by down-sampling every dataset to the size of the smallest sample. To correct batch-related cross-sample contamination, repertoire overlap clustering matched CDR3 amino acid sequences but not nucleotide sequences. TCRdb handled the public reads itself, with Q25 trimming in fastp and clone calling in MiXCR, and kept productive beta chains. Each CDR3 protein appears once, grouped with its most common genes and DNA. TCRdb's processing, not the study's, gives the V and J calls here. This sample is represented by under 900,000 distinct CDR3 sequences; approximately 53% of them were singletons. Roughly 4.4% of the sample is in the top ten clones.

The sequencing sample was made of blood. This clonotype was obtained from a girl aged 10 to 17 with multiple sclerosis. The sequence is built from TRBV29-1 and TRBJ2-3, with a weak D call of TRBD2 (7 bases match). The CDR3 has the sequence CSAPEWGGESGTDTQYF. The DNA is TGCAGCGCCCCAGAGTGGGGGGGCGAGTCTGGCACAGATACGCAGTATTTT.